The source of this TCR beta chain is a study of blood T cells in healthy people across ages. This CDR3 spans 14 amino acids. Germline trimming cut 6 bases from V and 5 bases from J; bases unmatched to any gene: 7. Looked up from germline, CDR1 is SNHLY and CDR2 is FYNNEI. Then a second PCR, running roughly 6 to 11 cycles, was carried out with a sample-barcoded 5' primer and a J-beta primer mix. TCRdb recomputed calls from the 5' RACE reads with MiXCR, one row per CDR3 protein. Of under 2,000,000 distinct CDR3 sequences listed, about 49% are singletons. This clonotype originated in a woman aged 35 to 49 in good health. Sequencing was done on a sample of blood. V and J are TRBV2 and TRBJ2-1; 7 bases agree with TRBD2. For the CDR3, the DNA is TGTGCCAGCAGGCAGCGGGGAGTCAACAATGAGCAGTTCTTC. Protein product: CASRQRGVNNEQFF.